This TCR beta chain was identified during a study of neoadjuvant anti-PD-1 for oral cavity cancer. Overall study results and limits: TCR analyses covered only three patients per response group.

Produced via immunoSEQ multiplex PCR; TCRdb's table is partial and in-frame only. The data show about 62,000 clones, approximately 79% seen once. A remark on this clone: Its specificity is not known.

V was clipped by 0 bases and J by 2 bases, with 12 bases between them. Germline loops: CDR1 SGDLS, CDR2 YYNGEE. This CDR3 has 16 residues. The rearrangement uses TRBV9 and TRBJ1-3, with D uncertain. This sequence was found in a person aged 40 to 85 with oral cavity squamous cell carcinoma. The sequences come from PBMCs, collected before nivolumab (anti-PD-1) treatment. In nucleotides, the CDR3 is TGTGCCAGCAGCGTAGCTGAGGGAAGAGCTGGAAACACCATATATTTT. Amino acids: CASSVAEGRAGNTIYF.